Below are 19 T cell receptor beta chains sequenced from a single sample in a study of T cells in localized non-small cell lung cancer. TCRdb's copy holds only in-frame clones and misses some; the assay was immunoSEQ multiplex PCR. Of thousands of clones in the sample, about a fifth were seen once. The material was lung tumor tissue, obtained before any cancer treatment. Source of these receptors: a male donor older than 55 with stage II lung adenocarcinoma.

The chain joins TRBV18 to TRBJ2-7; 11 bases agree with TRBD2. After removal of 1 base from V and 6 bases from J, the junction contained 8 bases not matched to a gene. Germline CDR1 KGHSH, CDR2 LQKENI. The CDR3 sequence is 16 residues long. CDR3 protein: CASSPQNLAGGPEQYF. The DNA of the CDR3 is TGTGCCAGCTCACCACAAAATCTAGCGGGGGGACCCGAGCAGTACTTC.

The sample holds a few counts of this clone. The genes are TRBV6-8 and TRBJ1-5, with D perhaps TRBD1 (5 bases). The V gene's germline CDR1 is MNHGY and CDR2 SAAAGT. The CDR3 runs to 16 residues. The V and J ends lost 6 bases and 3 bases respectively, with 18 bases between them. Here the CDR3 reads CASSKEWGRDNQPQHF. The CDR3 region has the DNA TGTGCCAGCAGCAAAGAGTGGGGCCGAGACAATCAGCCCCAGCATTTT.

V usage is TRBV5-1 and J usage is TRBJ1-2; 9 nucleotides line up with TRBD1. The germline V gene has CDR1 SGHRS and CDR2 YFSETQ. The CDR3 extends over 15 amino acids. V trimming: 4 bases; J trimming: 3 bases; junction bases outside the gene matches: 7. CDR3 in amino acids: CASSPYRGLDYGYTF. DNA of the CDR3: TGCGCCAGCAGCCCTTACAGGGGGCTAGACTATGGCTACACCTTC.

With regard to this clone: At one boundary the junction diverges from the germline segment, which might be a read error. The V gene is TRBV14, the J gene TRBJ2-5; a possible D gene is TRBD1 (6 bases). This CDR3 spans 13 amino acids. CDR1 and CDR2 from the germline V gene are SGHDN and FVKESK. The CDR3, as DNA: TGTGCCAGTAGATCCGGGACACAAGGGACCCAGTACTTC. Encoded protein: CASRSGTQGTQYF.

Judged by abundance, this clone is medium-sized. This chain connects TRBV6-8 to TRBJ2-2, with D unclear. V was cut by 2 bases and J by 4 bases, with 11 bases left in between. This CDR3 has 15 residues. Looked up from germline, CDR1 is MNHGY and CDR2 is SAAAGT. DNA of the CDR3: TGTGCCAGCAGTTACACGACTCAGGTCACCGGGGAGCTGTTTTTT. Its protein product is CASSYTTQVTGELFF.

The table lists this clone with a few counts. The chain couples TRBV11-3 to TRBJ1-3, with D possibly being TRBD1 (5 bases). V lost 5 bases and J 3 bases, leaving 20 bases between the germline ends. Germline assignment: CDR1 SGHNT and CDR2 YENEEA. This CDR3 comprises 17 residues. The CDR3 DNA reads as TGTGCCAGCAGCCAACTGGTAGCGGGGGTCGTTGGAAACACCATATATTTT. The encoded protein is CASSQLVAGVVGNTIYF.

The gene calls are TRBV6-8 and TRBJ1-1; D call uncertain. Germline assignment: CDR1 MNHGY and CDR2 SAAAGT. CDR3 size: 18 residues. V was shortened by 5 bases and J by 0 bases, with 22 bases between the two germline ends. Here the CDR3 reads CASSPIHQKGPMNTEAFF. CDR3 DNA: TGTGCCAGCAGTCCGATACATCAGAAGGGCCCCATGAACACTGAAGCTTTCTTT.

The V and J genes are TRBV6-8 and TRBJ1-4, with D unclear. The germline V and J ends were trimmed by 11 bases and 0 bases, with 19 bases remaining between them. Looked up from germline, CDR1 is MNHGY and CDR2 is SAAAGT. The CDR3 contains 16 residues. CDR3 nucleotides: TGTGCCCGCCCGAGGGCGTTTATGCCAACTAATGAAAAACTGTTTTTT. Its translation is CARPRAFMPTNEKLFF.

The genes are TRBV19 and TRBJ2-1, with D uncertain. In germline, CDR1 is LNHDA, CDR2 SQIVND (reference sequence). This CDR3 spans 13 amino acids. Trimming shortened V by 3 bases and J by 8 bases, and 11 bases separated the two germline ends. The CDR3 DNA reads TGTGCCAGTAGTATGAGAAGTGTGGATGAGCAGTTCTTC. Translating it yields CASSMRSVDEQFF.

This clone was seen only a few times. This chain joins TRBV6-8 and TRBJ2-1, with D perhaps given as TRBD1 or TRBD2 (6 bases each). The germline V gene encodes CDR1 MNHGY and CDR2 SAAAGT. This CDR3 is built from 12 residues. The V gene lost 5 bases and the J gene lost 9 bases, with 11 bases spanning the gap. The DNA for the CDR3 is TGTGCCAGCAGTCCGGGGGCGGGTGAGCAGTTCTTC. Amino acids: CASSPGAGEQFF.

The V gene is TRBV19, the J gene TRBJ1-5, with 7 bases aligning to TRBD1. With V trimmed by 6 bases and J by 6 bases, 5 bases remained unmatched. The CDR3 contains 13 residues. Per the germline V gene, CDR1 is LNHDA and CDR2 is SQIVND (reference sequence). In DNA form, the CDR3 reads TGTGCCAGTAGCGGGACAGTCCTTCAGCCCCAGCATTTT. Translation gives CASSGTVLQPQHF. The variable domain in full, completed from reference TRBV19 and TRBJ1-5, reads DGGITQSPKYLFRKEGQNVTLSCEQNLNHDAMYWYRQDPGQGLRLIYYSQIVNDFQKGDIAEGYSVSREKKESFPLTVTSAQKNPTAFYLCASSGTVLQPQHFGDGTRLSIL.

As to this clone: One junction end does not reproduce the germline sequence, and a read error may be involved. The chain uses TRBV6-8 and TRBJ1-1, with D perhaps matching TRBD1 (5 bases). Germline V lookup: CDR1 MNHGY, CDR2 SAAAGT. The CDR3 sequence is 16 residues long. The CDR3 DNA follows: TGTGCCATCAGTGCTGGGGTTTCGGTCCAGGGCACTGAAGCTTTCTTT. Its protein product is CAISAGVSVQGTEAFF.

This chain joins TRBV11-3 and TRBJ2-2, with D possibly called TRBD1 or TRBD2 (6 bases each). Germline values: CDR1 SGHNT, CDR2 YENEEA. With 3 bases removed from V and 0 bases from J, the gap between germline ends came to 8 bases. This CDR3 is built from 15 residues. This chain's CDR3 is CASSFGGPNTGELFF. DNA of the CDR3: TGTGCCAGCAGCTTCGGGGGCCCGAACACCGGGGAGCTGTTTTTT.

The V and J genes are TRBV6-8 and TRBJ1-5, with 8 bases matching TRBD1. The junction had 7 bases not matched to a gene; V was cut back by 6 bases and J by 3 bases. Germline V CDR1 and CDR2: MNHGY, SAAAGT. This CDR3 is built from 15 residues. Here the CDR3 reads CASSAGTGHNQPQHF. DNA for the CDR3: TGTGCCAGCAGCGCCGGGACAGGCCACAATCAGCCCCAGCATTTT.

This clone is categorized as medium-sized. The chain recombines TRBV6-8 with TRBJ2-2; D gene uncertain. V was clipped by 10 bases and J by 2 bases, with 14 bases between them. The CDR3 consists of 14 residues. Germline assignment: CDR1 MNHGY and CDR2 SAAAGT. The CDR3 protein is CAIKPGLNTGELFF. CDR3 coding DNA: TGTGCCATCAAACCGGGCCTAAACACCGGGGAGCTGTTTTTT.

In this sample, this clone turned up once. The V gene is TRBV15, the J gene TRBJ1-2; a weak D match, TRBD1 (5 bases). Trimming pared 0 bases from V and 4 bases from J, leaving 15 bases between. This CDR3 contains 16 residues. Germline CDR1 LNHNV, CDR2 YYDKDF (reference sequence). For the CDR3, the DNA is TGTGCCACCAGCAGAGATCGCAGGGATGCGGCCTATGGCTACACCTTC. It translates to CATSRDRRDAAYGYTF.

By share, this clone counts as medium-sized (0.01 to 0.1%). The chain uses TRBV11-3 and TRBJ1-1; 7 bases align to TRBD1. The CDR3 has 15 amino acids. Germline trimming cut 5 bases from V and 1 base from J; bases unmatched to any gene: 7. CDR1 and CDR2 (germline): SGHNT, YENEEA. The CDR3 region has the DNA TGTGCCAGCAGCCTCTTTGGGACAGCGAACACTGAAGCTTTCTTT. Its protein product is CASSLFGTANTEAFF. The full variable domain, rest sourced from reference TRBV11-3 and TRBJ1-1, is EAGVVQSPRYKIIEKKQPVAFWCNPISGHNTLYWYLQNLGQGPELLIRYENEEAVDDSQLPKDRFSAERLKGVDSTLKIQPAELGDSAVYLCASSLFGTANTEAFFGQGTRLTVV.

This clone was detected only a few times. The J gene is TRBJ2-7, the V gene TRBV10-3; TRBD1 aligns across 10 bases. Germline CDR1 ENHRY, CDR2 SYGVKD. The CDR3 contains 17 residues. Trimming took 0 bases from V and 3 from J; bases not matched to a gene: 8. CDR3 region: CAISESTGQGTYYEQYF. Here the CDR3 DNA reads TGTGCCATCAGTGAGTCGACGGGACAGGGGACCTACTACGAGCAGTACTTC.

The chain combines TRBV19 with TRBJ1-4, with TRBD1 matching over 8 bases. The germline V gene encodes CDR1 LNHDA and CDR2 SQIVND (reference sequence). The CDR3 has 14 residues. The trim removed 5 bases at V and 10 bases at J, leaving 9 bases unmatched. CDR3 protein: CASSADRGVAKLFF. DNA for the CDR3: TGTGCCAGTAGTGCCGACAGGGGCGTAGCAAAACTGTTTTTT.